This TCR beta chain is from a study of T cell changes during pregnancy in multiple sclerosis. The CDR3 extends over 14 amino acids. Germline loops: CDR1 GTSNPN, CDR2 SVGIG (reference sequence). The germline V and J ends were trimmed by 5 bases and 0 bases, with 11 bases remaining between them. This clone was recorded once. Generated by immunoSEQ multiplex PCR, the TCRdb table keeps only in-frame clones and is missing some. The data show approximately 80,000 clones, roughly 93% seen once. This specimen consisted of peripheral blood, obtained in the third trimester of pregnancy. The source of this sequence is a female donor with multiple sclerosis, enrolled in a pregnancy study. This chain uses TRBV30 with TRBJ1-5; a possible D gene is TRBD1 (5 bases). Written as DNA, the CDR3 is TGTGCCTGGGACAGAAAAAATAGCAATCAGCCCCAGCATTTT. This encodes CAWDRKNSNQPQHF.